The 5 T cell receptor beta chains given below trace back to one sample, sequenced in a study of identical twins. TCRdb recomputed calls from the 5' RACE reads with MiXCR, one row per CDR3 protein. The sample lists some 500,000 distinct CDR3 sequences, roughly a fifth seen once, with about 0.91% in the top ten. These data also formed part of another study, on T cells expressing NK-cell markers.

The source material was CD4+ T cells sorted from blood. Every receptor here comes from a woman between 18 and 29 years old in good health.

The chain couples TRBV7-2 to TRBJ1-1, with a weak D call TRBD1 (5 bases). Deletions cut 5 bases from V and 5 bases from J, with 21 bases between. The CDR3 totals 16 residues. Germline lookup yields CDR1 SGHTA and CDR2 FQGNSA. The CDR3 DNA reads as TGTGCCAGCAGCCCCAGGAGAGGGGTGGCTGGTACTGAAGCTTTCTTT. Translated: CASSPRRGVAGTEAFF.

The rearrangement joins TRBV20-1 to TRBJ2-3; the D is unclear. The CDR3 runs to 11 residues. Germline V gene data show CDR1 as DFQATT and CDR2 as SNEGSKA (reference sequence). V was clipped by 5 bases and J by 4 bases, with 7 bases between them. The CDR3 DNA reads as TGCAGTGCTGCCGTTGCAGATACGCAGTATTTT. It translates to CSAAVADTQYF.

A few counts support this clonotype. The chain combines TRBV29-1 with TRBJ1-1; D gene uncertain. In germline, CDR1 is SQVTM, CDR2 ANQGSEA. V lost 0 bases and J 6 bases, leaving 5 bases between the germline ends. CDR3 length: 11 residues. CDR3 nucleotides: TGCAGCGTTGAAGACACCCCTGAAGCTTTCTTT. Translating gives CSVEDTPEAFF.

This chain's CDR3 is CSARAGTTTETQYF. The CDR3 region has the DNA TGCAGTGCTAGAGCCGGGACTACCACAGAGACCCAGTACTTC. The V gene is TRBV20-1, the J gene TRBJ2-5, with 7 bases matching TRBD2. V lost 1 base to trimming and J lost 4 bases; unmatched junction nucleotides: 6. The germline CDR1 and CDR2 sequences are DFQATT and SNEGSKA (reference sequence). There are 14 residues in the CDR3.

The chain has TRBV21-1 and TRBJ2-7; the table assigns TRBD2, which was not confirmed against the DNA. TRBV21-1 is designated a pseudogene. The CDR3 covers 18 residues. Written as DNA, the CDR3 is TGTGCCAGCATGCAGGAGGGGTCAGAAGGGTGTAGGGTCTACGAGCAGTACTTC. Residues: CASMQEGSEGCRVYEQYF.